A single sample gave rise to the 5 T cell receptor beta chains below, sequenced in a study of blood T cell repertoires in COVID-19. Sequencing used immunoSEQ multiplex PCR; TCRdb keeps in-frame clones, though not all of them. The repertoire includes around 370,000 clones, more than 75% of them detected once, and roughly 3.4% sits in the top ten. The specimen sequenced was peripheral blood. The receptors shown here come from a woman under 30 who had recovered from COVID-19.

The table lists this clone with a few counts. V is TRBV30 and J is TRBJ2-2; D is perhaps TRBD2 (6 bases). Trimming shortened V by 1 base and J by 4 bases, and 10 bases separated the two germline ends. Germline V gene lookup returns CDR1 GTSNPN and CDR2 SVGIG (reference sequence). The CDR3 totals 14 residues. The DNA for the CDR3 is TGTGCCTGGAGTGGACTAGTAAGCACCGGGGAGCTGTTTTTT. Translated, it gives CAWSGLVSTGELFF.

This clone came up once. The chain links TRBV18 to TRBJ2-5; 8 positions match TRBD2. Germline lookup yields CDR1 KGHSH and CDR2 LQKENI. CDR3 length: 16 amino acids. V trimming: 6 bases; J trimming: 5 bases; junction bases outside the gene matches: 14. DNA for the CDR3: TGTGCCAGCTCTGGGAGCGGGAGCGGGGTCCGGGAGACCCAGTACTTC. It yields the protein CASSGSGSGVRETQYF.

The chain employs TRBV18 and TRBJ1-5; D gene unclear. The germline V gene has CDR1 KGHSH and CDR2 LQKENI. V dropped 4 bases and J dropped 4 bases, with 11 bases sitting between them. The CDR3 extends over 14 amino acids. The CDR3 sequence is CASSLRRVNQPQHF. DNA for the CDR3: TGTGCCAGCTCACTTCGACGGGTAAATCAGCCCCAGCATTTT.

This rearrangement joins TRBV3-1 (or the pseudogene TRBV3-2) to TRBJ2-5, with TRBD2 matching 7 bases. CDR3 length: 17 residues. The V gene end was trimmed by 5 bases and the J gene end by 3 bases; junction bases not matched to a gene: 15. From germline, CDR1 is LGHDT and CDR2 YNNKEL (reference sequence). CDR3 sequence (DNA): TGTGCCAGCAGCAGAAGCAGAGCGGGACCTCGGAAAGAGACCCAGTACTTC. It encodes CASSRSRAGPRKETQYF.

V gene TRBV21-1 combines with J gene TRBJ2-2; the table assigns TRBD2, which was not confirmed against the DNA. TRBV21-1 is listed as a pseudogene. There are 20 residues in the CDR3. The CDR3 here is CASSKASGTSGIRFTGELFF. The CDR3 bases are TGTGCCAGCAGCAAAGCGTCGGGGACTAGCGGGATTCGTTTCACCGGGGAGCTGTTTTTT.